In its sample, the clone carrying this TCR beta chain was seen once. Its antigen remains unidentified. The data were obtained in a study of cytomegalovirus exposure and HLA in healthy donors. Study-wide background: Across around 400 genotyped donors, around 82% landed in the Caucasian-associated ancestry cluster. Study-level results: Presence/absence results assume similar sequencing depth per donor, which may not hold.

The primer mix had 60 Vbeta and 13 Jbeta primers. Data came from immunoSEQ multiplex PCR; TCRdb stores just in-frame clones and leaves some out. Of roughly 110,000 clones listed, about 80% are singletons. The length of the CDR3 is 12 residues. Trimming stripped 4 bases from V and 7 bases from J, with 8 bases between. Germline CDR1 reads SEHNR; CDR2 reads FQNEAQ (reference sequence). Material for sequencing was PBMCs. The sequence was obtained from a man younger than 45 in good health and CMV-seropositive. This rearrangement joins TRBV7-9 to TRBJ1-5; D perhaps matches TRBD1 (6 bases). CDR3 residues: CASSYDRQPQHF. The CDR3 DNA is TGTGCCAGCAGCTACGACAGGCAGCCCCAGCATTTT. The variable domain in full, with the rest retrieved from reference TRBV7-9 and TRBJ1-5, is DTGVSQNPRHKITKRGQNVTFRCDPISEHNRLYWYRQTLGQGPEFLTYFQNEAQLEKSRLLSDRFSAERPKGSFSTLEIQRTEQGDSAMYLCASSYDRQPQHFGDGTRLSIL.